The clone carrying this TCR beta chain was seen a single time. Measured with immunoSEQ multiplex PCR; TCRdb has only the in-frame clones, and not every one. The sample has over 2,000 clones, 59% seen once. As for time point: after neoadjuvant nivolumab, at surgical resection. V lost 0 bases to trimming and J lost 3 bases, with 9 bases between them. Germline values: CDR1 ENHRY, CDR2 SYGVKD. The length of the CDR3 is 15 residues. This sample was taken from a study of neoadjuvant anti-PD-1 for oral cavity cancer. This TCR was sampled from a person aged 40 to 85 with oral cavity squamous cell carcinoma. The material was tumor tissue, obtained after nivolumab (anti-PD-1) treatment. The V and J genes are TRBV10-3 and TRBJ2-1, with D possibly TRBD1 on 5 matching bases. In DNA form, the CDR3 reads TGTGCCATCAGTGAGTCTCAGGGAAACTACAATGAGCAGTTCTTC. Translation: CAISESQGNYNEQFF.